This is a list of T cell receptor beta chains from one sample in a study of shared clonotypes between healthy human individuals. Sequenced by immunoSEQ multiplex PCR; TCRdb stores in-frame clones only, minus some. Of around 510,000 clones in the sample, roughly 95% were seen once. Sequences were obtained from naive CD4+ T cells sorted from blood. The source of these receptors is a woman in her 30s in good health. The CDR3 runs from the conserved cysteine through the conserved F or W. D genes are given only for firm matches. The size entry is marked missing in some rows and otherwise reads once, few, many or a size class.

clone_size	cdr3_length	v_call	j_call	d_call	cdr3_aa	cdr3_nt
NA	16	TRBV25-1	TRBJ1-1	NA	CASSEISGRRNTEAFF	TGTGCCAGCAGTGAAATCTCCGGAAGGAGAAACACTGAAGCTTTCTTT
NA	17	TRBV7-8	TRBJ1-6	NA	CASSLPLPTSLGSPLHF	TGTGCCAGCAGCTTACCCCTGCCGACATCGCTTGGCTCACCCCTCCACTTT
NA	18	TRBV11-2	TRBJ2-7	TRBD2	CASSFGARLAGSKNEQYF	TGTGCCAGCAGCTTTGGGGCGCGGCTAGCGGGAAGTAAAAACGAGCAGTACTTC
NA	12	TRBV7-8	TRBJ2-3	NA	CASSTREDTQYF	TGTGCCAGCAGCACGCGGGAAGATACGCAGTATTTT
NA	13	TRBV5-1	TRBJ1-1	NA	CASSLRTSRAAFF	TGCGCCAGCAGCTTACGGACCTCACGGGCGGCTTTCTTT
once	18	TRBV18	TRBJ2-5	TRBD2	CASSPAGGIGVIRETQYF	TGTGCCAGCTCACCTGCGGGGGGGATAGGGGTTATCCGAGAGACCCAGTACTTC
NA	14	TRBV7-9	TRBJ2-1	NA	CASSGKSSYNEQFF	TGTGCCAGCAGCGGGAAGAGCTCCTACAATGAGCAGTTCTTC
NA	15	TRBV7-8	TRBJ2-1	NA	CASAYGRGLHNEQFF	TGTGCCAGCGCCTACGGGAGGGGGCTCCACAATGAGCAGTTCTTC
NA	15	TRBV28	TRBJ1-4	NA	CASSSRGLGGEKLFF	TGTGCCAGCAGTTCTAGGGGACTGGGAGGGGAAAAACTGTTTTTT
NA	16	TRBV7-8	TRBJ1-1	NA	CASSLSGSIITAKAFF	TGTGCCAGCAGCTTATCAGGGTCTATTATCACAGCAAAAGCTTTCTTT
NA	16	TRBV2	TRBJ2-3	TRBD2	CASSELLAGEADTQYF	TGTGCCAGCAGTGAACTTCTAGCGGGAGAGGCAGATACGCAGTATTTT
NA	14	TRBV18	TRBJ1-5	NA	CASSPRPDNQPQHF	TGTGCCAGCTCACCACGGCCGGATAATCAGCCCCAGCATTTT
NA	15	TRBV27	TRBJ2-7	TRBD1	CASSTSRDRNYEQYF	TGTGCCAGCAGTACATCCCGGGACAGGAACTACGAGCAGTACTTC
NA	14	TRBV6-6	TRBJ2-7	NA	CASSPGLAHYEQYF	TGTGCCAGCAGCCCGGGACTGGCACACTACGAGCAGTACTTC
NA	17	TRBV14	TRBJ2-1	TRBD2	CASSQEIGLAVDNEQFF	TGTGCCAGCAGCCAAGAGATAGGACTAGCAGTCGACAATGAGCAGTTCTTC
NA	19	TRBV19	TRBJ1-5	TRBD1	CASSPTGTGGPYSNQPQHF	TGTGCCAGTAGTCCCACGGGGACAGGGGGTCCCTATAGCAATCAGCCCCAGCATTTT
NA	16	TRBV5-6	TRBJ2-7	NA	CASSLANSGNPTSEYF	TGTGCCAGCAGCTTGGCCAATAGCGGAAATCCTACGAGCGAGTACTTC
once	16	TRBV7-8	TRBJ1-3	NA	CASSGVQGFSGNTIYF	TGTGCCAGCAGCGGGGTGCAGGGGTTCTCTGGAAACACCATATATTTT
NA	14	TRBV2	TRBJ2-2	TRBD1	CASSWDRNTGELFF	TGTGCCAGCAGTTGGGACAGAAACACCGGGGAGCTGTTTTTT
NA	14	TRBV4-1	TRBJ1-1	NA	CASSQAQGRTEAFF	TGCGCCAGCAGCCAGGCACAGGGAAGGACTGAAGCTTTCTTT
NA	17	TRBV7-9	TRBJ1-1	TRBD1	CASSFRDRGLMNTEAFF	TGTGCCAGCAGCTTCCGGGACAGGGGGTTAATGAACACTGAAGCTTTCTTT
NA	13	TRBV10-3	TRBJ1-1	NA	CAISSGGDTEAFF	TGTGCCATCAGTTCCGGGGGGGACACTGAAGCTTTCTTT
NA	14	TRBV30	TRBJ2-5	TRBD1	CAWVTGGARKTQYF	TGTGCCTGGGTTACAGGGGGCGCACGGAAGACCCAGTACTTC
NA	15	TRBV7-9	TRBJ2-3	NA	CASSKGKKAGDTQYF	TGTGCCAGCTCTAAGGGGAAAAAGGCAGGAGATACGCAGTATTTT
NA	18	TRBV18	TRBJ1-1	NA	CASSPRSVGTAMNTEAFF	TGTGCCAGCTCACCACGAAGTGTGGGGACGGCCATGAACACTGAAGCTTTCTTT
NA	15	TRBV9	TRBJ2-7	TRBD2	CASSVGSAGGHEQYF	TGTGCCAGCAGCGTAGGAAGCGCGGGAGGACACGAGCAGTACTTC
NA	16	TRBV4-1	TRBJ2-3	NA	CASSQEDRGYTDTQYF	TGCGCCAGCAGCCAAGAGGATCGGGGATACACAGATACGCAGTATTTT
NA	13	TRBV30	TRBJ1-3	NA	CAWQGLGGNTIYF	TGTGCCTGGCAGGGGCTTGGTGGAAACACCATATATTTT
once	15	TRBV4-1	TRBJ2-7	NA	CASSQGLIGIYEQYF	TGCGCCAGCAGCCAAGGGTTGATCGGGATCTACGAGCAGTACTTC
NA	15	TRBV19	TRBJ2-5	NA	CASNPGRGRRETQYF	TGTGCCAGCAACCCCGGGCGAGGACGTAGGGAGACCCAGTACTTC
NA	15	TRBV7-6	TRBJ2-7	TRBD2	CASSFSGRVGDEQYF	TGTGCCAGCAGCTTTAGCGGGAGGGTGGGTGACGAGCAGTACTTC
once	17	TRBV28	TRBJ2-1	NA	CASSPHLQGPRYNEQFF	TGTGCCAGCAGTCCACACTTACAGGGTCCGCGCTACAATGAGCAGTTCTTC
NA	14	TRBV6-6	TRBJ2-1	TRBD2	CASSYRGDYNEQFF	TGTGCCAGCAGTTACCGGGGGGACTACAATGAGCAGTTCTTC
NA	11	TRBV25-1	TRBJ1-3	NA	CASRNGNTIYF	TGTGCCAGCAGGAACGGAAACACCATATATTTT
NA	12	TRBV18	TRBJ2-5	NA	CASSPGYKTQYF	TGTGCCAGCTCACCAGGGTATAAGACCCAGTACTTC
NA	16	TRBV5-1	TRBJ2-2	TRBD2	CASSLVASGNTGELFF	TGCGCCAGCAGCTTGGTGGCTAGCGGTAACACCGGGGAGCTGTTTTTT
NA	15	TRBV19	TRBJ1-3	NA	CASSTTGNSGNTIYF	TGTGCCAGTAGTACAACAGGGAACTCTGGAAACACCATATATTTT
once	15	TRBV9	TRBJ2-1	TRBD2	CASSVSGGTYNEQFF	TGTGCCAGCAGCGTAAGCGGGGGGACTTACAATGAGCAGTTCTTC
NA	13	TRBV19	TRBJ2-5	NA	CASSTPAQETQYF	TGTGCCAGTAGTACCCCGGCTCAAGAGACCCAGTACTTC
NA	13	TRBV6-1	TRBJ1-2	TRBD1	CASRGQYFYGYTF	TGTGCCAGCAGGGGACAGTATTTTTATGGCTACACCTTC
NA	15	TRBV5-8	TRBJ2-5	NA	CASSPGVTEKETQYF	TGTGCCAGCAGCCCGGGTGTGACAGAGAAAGAGACCCAGTACTTC
few	13	TRBV5-1	TRBJ2-7	NA	CASRWPPPYEQYF	TGCGCCAGCAGGTGGCCGCCACCTTACGAGCAGTACTTC
NA	16	TRBV7-2	TRBJ1-2	TRBD1	CASSLALGQSFYGYTF	TGTGCCAGCAGCTTAGCCCTGGGACAGAGCTTCTATGGCTACACCTTC